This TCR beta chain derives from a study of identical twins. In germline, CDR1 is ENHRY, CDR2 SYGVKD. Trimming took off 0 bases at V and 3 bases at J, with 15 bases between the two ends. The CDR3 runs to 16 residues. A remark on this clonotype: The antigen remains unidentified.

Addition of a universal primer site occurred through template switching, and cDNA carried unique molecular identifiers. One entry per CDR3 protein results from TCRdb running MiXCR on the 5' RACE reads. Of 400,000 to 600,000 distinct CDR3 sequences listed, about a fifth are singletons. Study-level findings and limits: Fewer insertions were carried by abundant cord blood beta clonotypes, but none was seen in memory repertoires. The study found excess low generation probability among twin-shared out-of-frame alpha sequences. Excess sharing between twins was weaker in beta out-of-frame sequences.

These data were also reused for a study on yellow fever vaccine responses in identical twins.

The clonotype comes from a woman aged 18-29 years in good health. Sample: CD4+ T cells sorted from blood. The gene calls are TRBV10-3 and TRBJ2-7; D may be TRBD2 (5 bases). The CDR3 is CAISESWRVGIYEQYF. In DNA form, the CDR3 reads TGTGCCATCAGTGAGTCGTGGCGGGTAGGCATCTACGAGCAGTACTTC.